These T cell receptor beta chains were read from a single sample in a study of T cell responses to AZD1222 COVID-19 vaccine. Using immunoSEQ multiplex PCR, the repertoire was profiled, and TCRdb retains in-frame clones only, with some absent. Of 90,000 to 120,000 clones listed, roughly 86% are singletons. The sequencing here drew on peripheral blood, taken on day 0 of AZD1222 vaccination. These receptors originate from an adult in good health. CDR3s include the opening cysteine and the closing phenylalanine or tryptophan. A D gene is named only where the DNA matches it firmly. Expanded clones get a size class; other rows say once, few or many, or leave the size out.

v_gene	d_gene	j_gene	abundance	CDR3nt	CDR3aa
TRBV9	TRBD1	TRBJ1-6	NA	TGTGCCAGCAGCGTATCCGGGACAGGGGTTCCCCTCCACTTT	CASSVSGTGVPLHF
TRBV5-4	NA	TRBJ2-6	NA	TGTGCCCTACTTTGGAGGGGGCGTGCTGGGGCCAACGTCCTGACTTTC	CALLWRGRAGANVLTF
TRBV28	NA	TRBJ1-1	NA	TGTGCCAGCAGTTTCGGTCAGGGTGTCGGCACTGAAGCTTTCTTT	CASSFGQGVGTEAFF
TRBV14	TRBD1	TRBJ1-2	once	TGTGCCAGCAGCCCAGATAAGACAGGGCGGGGGTATGGCTACACCTTC	CASSPDKTGRGYGYTF
TRBV6-2/TRBV6-3	NA	TRBJ2-7	NA	TGTGCCAGCAGTTACTCTCCGGGGCGCAGTTTCTACGAGCAGTACTTC	CASSYSPGRSFYEQYF
TRBV12-2	NA	TRBJ1-5	NA	TGTGCAAGTCGCTTAGCGTTACGACAGTTTTTATCGTATAGCAATCAGCCCCAGCATTTT	CASRLALRQFLSYSNQPQHF
TRBV24-1	TRBD1	TRBJ1-5	NA	TGTGCCACCAGTGATACCGACAGGGGCCCCCAGCCCCAGCATTTT	CATSDTDRGPQPQHF
TRBV28	NA	TRBJ1-2	NA	TGTGCCAGCATGGAGGGGGGGAACTATGGCTACACCTTC	CASMEGGNYGYTF
TRBV19	TRBD1	TRBJ1-2	NA	TGTGCCAGTAGCCGGCAGGGGGCGAGCTATGGCTACACCTTC	CASSRQGASYGYTF
TRBV6-4	NA	TRBJ2-3	NA	TGTGCCAGCAGTGCCCTCCCCCAGGGGCTGAGCACAGATACGCAGTATTTT	CASSALPQGLSTDTQYF
TRBV5-1	NA	TRBJ2-2	NA	TGCGCCAGCAGCTTGGGGCAGGGAATAACCGGGGAGCTGTTTTTT	CASSLGQGITGELFF
TRBV4-2	NA	TRBJ1-2	NA	TGTGCCAGCAGCCCCCGAACGGAACCCTATGGCTACACCTTC	CASSPRTEPYGYTF
TRBV6-5	NA	TRBJ1-2	NA	TGTGCCAGCAGTTTGGACCCGAGCTATGGCTACACCTTC	CASSLDPSYGYTF
TRBV27	TRBD1	TRBJ1-4	once	TGTGCCAGCAGTTTATATTACAGGGGAGGGACTAATGAAAAACTGTTTTTT	CASSLYYRGGTNEKLFF
TRBV5-1	TRBD1	TRBJ1-6	once	TGCGCCAGCAGCGCGAGGGACAGGAGCTCCTATAATTCACCCCTCCACTTT	CASSARDRSSYNSPLHF
TRBV30	NA	TRBJ2-1	NA	TGTGCCTGGAGGGCGACCGGGACTGGCTACAATGAGCAGTTCTTC	CAWRATGTGYNEQFF
TRBV5-1	NA	TRBJ2-6	NA	TGCGCCAGCAGCTTGGCCGGGCCGGGCTCTGGGGCCAACGTCCTGACTTTC	CASSLAGPGSGANVLTF
TRBV6-4	TRBD2	TRBJ2-3	NA	TGTGCCAGCGCCTGGACTAGCGGGGAAACAGATACGCAGTATTTT	CASAWTSGETDTQYF
TRBV28	TRBD1	TRBJ1-3	NA	TGTGCCAGCAGTTCTGGGGGACAGATTCTCTCTGGAAACACCATATATTTT	CASSSGGQILSGNTIYF
TRBV5-1	NA	TRBJ2-1	NA	TGCGCCAGCACCCCGGGCCTCACGCAGGACAATGAGCAGTTCTTC	CASTPGLTQDNEQFF
TRBV30	NA	TRBJ1-1	once	TGTGCCTGGAATCGGGTGAACACTGAAGCTTTCTTT	CAWNRVNTEAFF
TRBV6-1	TRBD1	TRBJ2-7	NA	TGTGCCAGCAGTGTTTCGACAGGGGGCGAACCGCTAGGCGAGCAGTACTTC	CASSVSTGGEPLGEQYF
TRBV7-8	TRBD2	TRBJ2-5	NA	TGTGCCAGCAGAACCCGCTGGACTGGGGGGGTTGAGTACTTC	CASRTRWTGGVEYF
TRBV7-2	NA	TRBJ2-1	NA	TGTGCCAGCAGCTCCTCGGATGAGCAGTTCTTC	CASSSSDEQFF
TRBV6-5	NA	TRBJ1-1	NA	TGTGCCAGCAGTACCATTGTACAGGGCAACACTGAAGCTTTCTTT	CASSTIVQGNTEAFF
TRBV5-4	TRBD1	TRBJ1-2	NA	TGTGCCAGCAGCTTCCAGACAGGGATCTATGGCTACACCTTC	CASSFQTGIYGYTF
TRBV19	NA	TRBJ1-4	NA	TGTGCCAGTACCCAAAGGGGAAACGTGGGTGCAACTAATGAAAAACTGTTTTTT	CASTQRGNVGATNEKLFF
TRBV3-1/TRBV3-2	NA	TRBJ2-7	NA	TGTGCCAGCAGCCAAGCGGCAGCAGCCTACGAGCAGTACTTC	CASSQAAAAYEQYF
TRBV2	TRBD1	TRBJ2-1	NA	TGTGCCAGCACCCAACAGGGGTACTACAATGAGCAGTTCTTC	CASTQQGYYNEQFF
TRBV3-1/TRBV3-2	NA	TRBJ1-6	NA	TGTGCCAGCAGCCCGACACACCTCCCCCTATTGACCCTCCACTTT	CASSPTHLPLLTLHF
TRBV12-3/TRBV12-4	TRBD2	TRBJ2-1	NA	TGTGCCAGCACCCTGGGACTAGGCAATGAGCAGTTCTTC	CASTLGLGNEQFF
TRBV27	NA	TRBJ1-5	once	TGTGCCAGCAGTGGGCAAAATAGCAATCAGCCCCAGCATTTT	CASSGQNSNQPQHF
TRBV9	NA	TRBJ2-7	NA	TGTGCCAGCAGCACGACCGGGACATACTACGAGCAGTACTTC	CASSTTGTYYEQYF
TRBV9	NA	TRBJ1-2	NA	TGTGCCAGCAGCGTAGCGCGCAGTAACTATGGCTACACCTTC	CASSVARSNYGYTF
TRBV6-5	NA	TRBJ1-5	NA	TGTGCCAGCAGTTACGGGAGCAATCAGCCCCAGCATTTT	CASSYGSNQPQHF
TRBV24-1	NA	TRBJ2-3	NA	TGTGCCACCAGTGATTTGGTCTTAAAGGGCACAGATACGCAGTATTTT	CATSDLVLKGTDTQYF
TRBV5-6	NA	TRBJ1-3	NA	TGTGCCAGCAGCTTTGGATACTCTGGAAACACCATATATTTT	CASSFGYSGNTIYF
TRBV28	NA	TRBJ1-5	NA	TGTGCCAGCAAACGCGGGAATCAGCCCCAGCATTTT	CASKRGNQPQHF
TRBV9	TRBD1	TRBJ2-1	NA	TGTGCCAGCAGCCCGAACCAGGGGGCCAACTACAATGAGCAGTTCTTC	CASSPNQGANYNEQFF
TRBV5-8	NA	TRBJ1-5	NA	TGTGCCAGCTATGACACCTATCAGCCCCAGCATTTT	CASYDTYQPQHF
TRBV5-1	NA	TRBJ2-5	NA	TGCGCCAGCAGCTTGCAGGGGTCGAACCAAGAGACCCAGTACTTC	CASSLQGSNQETQYF
TRBV7-2	NA	TRBJ1-2	few	TGTGCCAGCAGCCCCGGGACGCGGGGCTACACCTTC	CASSPGTRGYTF
TRBV5-1	TRBD1	TRBJ1-4	NA	TGCGCCAGCAGCCCTGGAGGGACAGTAGGTGAACTGTTTTTT	CASSPGGTVGELFF
TRBV5-6	NA	TRBJ2-3	NA	TGTGCCAGCAGCTCCTCGTCCCGGGGAGATACGCAGTATTTT	CASSSSSRGDTQYF
TRBV2	NA	TRBJ1-1	NA	TGTGCCAGCACCTACCAGGGTGAAGCTTTCTTT	CASTYQGEAFF
TRBV24-1	NA	TRBJ1-2	NA	TGTGCCACCAGTTCTGGGGATGGCTACACCTTC	CATSSGDGYTF
TRBV18	TRBD1	TRBJ2-3	NA	TGTGCCAGTACACAGGGGGCAGGCACAGATACGCAGTATTTT	CASTQGAGTDTQYF
TRBV19	NA	TRBJ1-4	NA	TGTGCCAGTAGGGACGGCAGCGAGAATGAAAAACTGTTTTTT	CASRDGSENEKLFF
TRBV12-3/TRBV12-4	NA	TRBJ2-5	NA	TGTGCCAGCACCCTGGGAAGCCAAGAGACCCAGTACTTC	CASTLGSQETQYF
TRBV5-1	NA	TRBJ2-5	few	TGCGCCAGCAGCTCGGAGGGACAGAGTGTGGAGACCCAGTACTTC	CASSSEGQSVETQYF
TRBV5-1	NA	TRBJ1-5	NA	TGCGCCAGCAGCTTAGAAACAGGGTCGCGACAGCCCCAGCATTTT	CASSLETGSRQPQHF
TRBV4-1	NA	TRBJ1-1	many	TGCGCCAGCAGCCAAGGAGACAGACTGAACACTGAAGCTTTCTTT	CASSQGDRLNTEAFF
TRBV5-8	NA	TRBJ1-6	NA	TGTGCCAGCAGCTTGGACAGGGCGACCTATAATTCACCCCTCCACTTT	CASSLDRATYNSPLHF
TRBV19	NA	TRBJ2-3	NA	TGTGCCAGTATGGGGGGAGGAGGGTTAGATACGCAGTATTTT	CASMGGGGLDTQYF
TRBV28	NA	TRBJ2-2	NA	TGTGCCAGCAGTTTAGATTGGGCGGCGGGCAGGGGTACCGGGGAGCTGTTTTTT	CASSLDWAAGRGTGELFF